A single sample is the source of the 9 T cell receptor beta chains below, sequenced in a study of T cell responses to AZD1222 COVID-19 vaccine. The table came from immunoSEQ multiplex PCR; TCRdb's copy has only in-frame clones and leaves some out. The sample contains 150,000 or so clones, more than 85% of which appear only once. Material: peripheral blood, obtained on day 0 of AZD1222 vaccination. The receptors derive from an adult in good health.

The CDR3 protein is CASSPRPWTGELFF. The CDR3 DNA sequence: TGTGCCAGCAGCCCTAGGCCCTGGACCGGGGAGCTGTTTTTT. This chain connects TRBV9 to TRBJ2-2; D remains unclear. The CDR3 consists of 14 residues. The ends were cut back, 4 bases at V and 5 bases at J, with 12 bases in the middle. Germline CDR1 reads SGDLS; CDR2 reads YYNGEE.

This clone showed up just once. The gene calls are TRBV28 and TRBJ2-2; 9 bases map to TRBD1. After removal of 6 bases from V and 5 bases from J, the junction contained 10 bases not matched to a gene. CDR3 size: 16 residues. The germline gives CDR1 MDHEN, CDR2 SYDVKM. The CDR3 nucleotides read TGTGCCAGCAGCCGAATCGACAGGGGGAGGACCGGGGAGCTGTTTTTT. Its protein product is CASSRIDRGRTGELFF.

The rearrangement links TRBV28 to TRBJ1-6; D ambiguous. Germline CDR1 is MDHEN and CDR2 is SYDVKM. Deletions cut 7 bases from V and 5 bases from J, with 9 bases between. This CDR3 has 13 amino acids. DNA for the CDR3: TGTGCCAGCACCAGAACAGATAATTCACCCCTCCACTTT. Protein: CASTRTDNSPLHF.

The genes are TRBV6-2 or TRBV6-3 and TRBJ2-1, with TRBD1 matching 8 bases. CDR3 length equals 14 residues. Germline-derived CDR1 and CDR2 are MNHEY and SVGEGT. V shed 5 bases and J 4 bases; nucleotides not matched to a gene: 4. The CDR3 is CASSPWDRYNEQFF. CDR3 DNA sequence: TGTGCCAGCAGTCCGTGGGACAGGTACAATGAGCAGTTCTTC.

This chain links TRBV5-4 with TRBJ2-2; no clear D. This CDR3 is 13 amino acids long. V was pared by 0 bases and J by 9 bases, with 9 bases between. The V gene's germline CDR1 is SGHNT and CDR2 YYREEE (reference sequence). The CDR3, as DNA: TGTGCCAGCAGCTTGGATCTACTCCGGGAGCTGTTTTTT. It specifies CASSLDLLRELFF.

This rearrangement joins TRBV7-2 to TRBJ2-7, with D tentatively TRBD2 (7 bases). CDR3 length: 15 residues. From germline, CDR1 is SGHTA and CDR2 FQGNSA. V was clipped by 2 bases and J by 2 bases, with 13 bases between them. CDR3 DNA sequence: TGTGCCAGCAGCTTACAACTGCGGGGGCCCTACGAGCAGTACTTC. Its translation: CASSLQLRGPYEQYF.

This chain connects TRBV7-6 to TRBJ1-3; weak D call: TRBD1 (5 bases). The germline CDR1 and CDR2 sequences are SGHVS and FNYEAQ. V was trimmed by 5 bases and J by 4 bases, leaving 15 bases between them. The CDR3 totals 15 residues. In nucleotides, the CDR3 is TGTGCCAGCAGCCTTGGCCCGGGGCACGGAAACACCATATATTTT. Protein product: CASSLGPGHGNTIYF.

The CDR3 spells CAWRIPFPLTF. In nucleotides, the CDR3 is TGTGCCTGGAGGATCCCGTTTCCCCTCACCTTC. V usage is TRBV30 and J usage is TRBJ1-2; unclear D gene. V lost 3 bases, J lost 13 bases, and 15 bases lay in between. Germline V gene sequence: CDR1 GTSNPN, CDR2 SVGIG (reference sequence). CDR3 length equals 11 residues.

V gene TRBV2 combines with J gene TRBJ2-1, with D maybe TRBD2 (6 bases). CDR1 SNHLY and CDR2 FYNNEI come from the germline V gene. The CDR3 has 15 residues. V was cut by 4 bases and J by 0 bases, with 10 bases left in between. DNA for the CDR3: TGTGCCAGCAGTGGAGGGAGGAGCTCCTACAATGAGCAGTTCTTC. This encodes CASSGGRSSYNEQFF.